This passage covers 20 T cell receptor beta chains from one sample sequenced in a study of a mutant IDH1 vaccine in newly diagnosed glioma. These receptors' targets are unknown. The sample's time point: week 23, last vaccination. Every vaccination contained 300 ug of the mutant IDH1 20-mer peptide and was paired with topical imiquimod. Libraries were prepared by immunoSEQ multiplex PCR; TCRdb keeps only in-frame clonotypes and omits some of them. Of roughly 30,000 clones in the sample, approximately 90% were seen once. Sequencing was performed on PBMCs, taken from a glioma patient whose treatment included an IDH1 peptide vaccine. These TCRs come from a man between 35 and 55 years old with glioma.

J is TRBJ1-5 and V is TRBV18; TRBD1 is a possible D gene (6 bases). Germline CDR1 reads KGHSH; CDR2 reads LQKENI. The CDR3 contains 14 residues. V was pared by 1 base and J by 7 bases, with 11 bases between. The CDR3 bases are TGTGCCAGCTCACCACTGCAGGGGAAGCAGCCCCAGCATTTT. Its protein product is CASSPLQGKQPQHF.

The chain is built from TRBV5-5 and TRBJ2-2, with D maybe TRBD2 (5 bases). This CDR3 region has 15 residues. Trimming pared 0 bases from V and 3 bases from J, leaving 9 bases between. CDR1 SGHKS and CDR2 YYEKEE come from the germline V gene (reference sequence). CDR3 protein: CASSLAGDYTGELFF. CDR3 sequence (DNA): TGTGCCAGCAGCTTGGCCGGGGATTACACCGGGGAGCTGTTTTTT.

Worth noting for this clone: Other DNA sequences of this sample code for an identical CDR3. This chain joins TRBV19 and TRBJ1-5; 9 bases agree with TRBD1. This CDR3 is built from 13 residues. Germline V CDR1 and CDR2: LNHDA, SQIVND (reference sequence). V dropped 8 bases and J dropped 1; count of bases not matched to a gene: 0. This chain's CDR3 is CASDRGSNQPQHF. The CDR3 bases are TGTGCCAGTGACAGGGGGAGCAATCAGCCCCAGCATTTT.

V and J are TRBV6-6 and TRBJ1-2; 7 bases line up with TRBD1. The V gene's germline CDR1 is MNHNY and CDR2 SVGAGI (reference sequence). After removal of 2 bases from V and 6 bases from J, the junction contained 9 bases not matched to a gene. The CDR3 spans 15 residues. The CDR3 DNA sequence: TGTGCCAGCAGTTACGGCAAGACAGGGAGGGATGGCTACACCTTC. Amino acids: CASSYGKTGRDGYTF.

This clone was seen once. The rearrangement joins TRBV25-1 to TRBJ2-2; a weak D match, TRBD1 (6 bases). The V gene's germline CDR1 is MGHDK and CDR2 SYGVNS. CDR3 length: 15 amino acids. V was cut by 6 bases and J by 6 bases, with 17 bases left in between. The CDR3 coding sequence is TGTGCCAGCAGCGACAACAGGGATATGGCCGGGGAGCTGTTTTTT. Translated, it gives CASSDNRDMAGELFF.

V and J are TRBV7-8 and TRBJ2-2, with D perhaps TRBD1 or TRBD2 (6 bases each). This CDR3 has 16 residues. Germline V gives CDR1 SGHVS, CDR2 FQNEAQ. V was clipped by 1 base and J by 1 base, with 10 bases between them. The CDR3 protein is CASSLERGQNTGELFF. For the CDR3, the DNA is TGTGCCAGCAGCTTAGAACGGGGGCAGAACACCGGGGAGCTGTTTTTT.

Written as DNA, the CDR3 is TGCGCCAGCAGCTTGGTTCCAGAAGCCTACGAGCAGTACTTC. This codes for CASSLVPEAYEQYF. The rearrangement joins TRBV5-1 to TRBJ2-7; the D is unclear. Trimming removed 0 bases at V and 2 bases at J, with 9 bases between. Germline-derived CDR1 and CDR2 are SGHRS and YFSETQ. The CDR3 contains 14 residues.

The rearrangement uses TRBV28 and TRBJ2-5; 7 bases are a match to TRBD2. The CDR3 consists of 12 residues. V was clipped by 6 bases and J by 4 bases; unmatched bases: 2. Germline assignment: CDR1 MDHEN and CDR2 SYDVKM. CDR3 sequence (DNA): TGTGCCAGCAGCTCTAGCGGAGAGACCCAGTACTTC. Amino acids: CASSSSGETQYF.

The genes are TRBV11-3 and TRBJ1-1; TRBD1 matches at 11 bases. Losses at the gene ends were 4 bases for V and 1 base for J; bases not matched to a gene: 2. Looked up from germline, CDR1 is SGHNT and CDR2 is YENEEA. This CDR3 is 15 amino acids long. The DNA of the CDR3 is TGTGCCAGCAGCTCAGGGACAGGGGGGAACACTGAAGCTTTCTTT. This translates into CASSSGTGGNTEAFF. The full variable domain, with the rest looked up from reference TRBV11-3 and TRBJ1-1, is EAGVVQSPRYKIIEKKQPVAFWCNPISGHNTLYWYLQNLGQGPELLIRYENEEAVDDSQLPKDRFSAERLKGVDSTLKIQPAELGDSAVYLCASSSGTGGNTEAFFGQGTRLTVV.

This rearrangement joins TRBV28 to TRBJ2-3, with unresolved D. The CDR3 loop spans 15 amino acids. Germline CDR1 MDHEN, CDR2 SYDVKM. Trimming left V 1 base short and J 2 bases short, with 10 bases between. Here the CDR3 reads CASSLFAQFTDTQYF. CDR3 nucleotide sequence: TGTGCCAGCAGTTTATTTGCACAGTTCACAGATACGCAGTATTTT.

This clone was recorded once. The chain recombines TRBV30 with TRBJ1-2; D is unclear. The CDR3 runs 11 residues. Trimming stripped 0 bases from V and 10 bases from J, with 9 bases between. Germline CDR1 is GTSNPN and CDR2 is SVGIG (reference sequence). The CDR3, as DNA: TGTGCCTGGAGTGTACAGAACGTCTACACCTTC. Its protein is CAWSVQNVYTF.

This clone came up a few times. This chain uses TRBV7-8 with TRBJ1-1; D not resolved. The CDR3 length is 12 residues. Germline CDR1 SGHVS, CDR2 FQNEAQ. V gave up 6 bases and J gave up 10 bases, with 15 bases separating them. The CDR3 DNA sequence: TGTGCCAGCAGTCGGGCAGGCGGGATAGCTTTCTTT. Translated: CASSRAGGIAFF.

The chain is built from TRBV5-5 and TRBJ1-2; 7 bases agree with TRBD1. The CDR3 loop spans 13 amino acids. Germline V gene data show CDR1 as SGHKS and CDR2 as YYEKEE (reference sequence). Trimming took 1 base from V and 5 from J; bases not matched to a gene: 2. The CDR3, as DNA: TGTGCCAGCAGCTTGAGGGGACAGTATGGCTACACCTTC. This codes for CASSLRGQYGYTF.

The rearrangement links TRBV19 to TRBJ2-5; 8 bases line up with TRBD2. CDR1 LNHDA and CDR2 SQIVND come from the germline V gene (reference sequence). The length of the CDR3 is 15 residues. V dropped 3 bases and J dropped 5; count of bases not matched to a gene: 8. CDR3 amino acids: CASSISSGGGETQYF. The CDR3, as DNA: TGTGCCAGTAGTATTTCGTCCGGGGGGGGTGAGACCCAGTACTTC.

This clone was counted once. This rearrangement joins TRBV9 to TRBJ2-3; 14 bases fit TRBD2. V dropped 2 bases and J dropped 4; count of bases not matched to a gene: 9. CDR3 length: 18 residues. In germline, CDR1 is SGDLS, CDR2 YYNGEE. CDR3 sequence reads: CASSVGLAGVGYADTQYF. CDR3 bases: TGTGCCAGCAGCGTGGGACTAGCGGGGGTGGGCTACGCAGATACGCAGTATTTT.

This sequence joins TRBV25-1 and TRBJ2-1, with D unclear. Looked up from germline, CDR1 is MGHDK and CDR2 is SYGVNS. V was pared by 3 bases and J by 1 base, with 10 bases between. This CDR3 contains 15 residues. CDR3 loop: CASSERSASYNEQFF. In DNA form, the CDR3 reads TGTGCCAGCAGTGAGCGGTCTGCGTCCTACAATGAGCAGTTCTTC.

The CDR3 reads CASSLETGGGTGELFF. The CDR3 DNA reads as TGTGCCAGCAGCTTGGAAACAGGGGGCGGCACCGGGGAGCTGTTTTTT. This chain links TRBV5-6 with TRBJ2-2; 9 bases match TRBD1. Germline V CDR1 and CDR2: SGHDT, YYEEEE. V lost 0 bases and J lost 4; bases outside the gene matches: 4. The CDR3 totals 16 residues.

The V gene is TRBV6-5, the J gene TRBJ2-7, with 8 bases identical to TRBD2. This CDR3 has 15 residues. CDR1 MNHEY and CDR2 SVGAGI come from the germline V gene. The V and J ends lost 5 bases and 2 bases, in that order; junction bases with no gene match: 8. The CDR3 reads CASSKSSGLTYEQYF. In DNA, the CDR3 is TGTGCCAGCAGTAAATCTAGCGGGCTCACCTACGAGCAGTACTTC.

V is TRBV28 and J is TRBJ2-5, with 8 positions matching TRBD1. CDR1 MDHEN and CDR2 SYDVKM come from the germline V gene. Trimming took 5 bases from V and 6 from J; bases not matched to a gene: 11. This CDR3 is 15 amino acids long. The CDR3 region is CASSQPGQGAKTQYF. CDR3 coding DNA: TGTGCCAGCAGTCAACCAGGACAGGGTGCGAAGACCCAGTACTTC.

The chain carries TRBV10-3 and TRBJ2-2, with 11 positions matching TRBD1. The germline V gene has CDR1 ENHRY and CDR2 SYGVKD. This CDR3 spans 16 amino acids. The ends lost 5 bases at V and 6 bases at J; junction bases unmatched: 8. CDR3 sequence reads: CAISTKGQGGSGELFF. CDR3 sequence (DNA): TGTGCCATCAGTACAAAGGGACAGGGGGGCTCCGGGGAGCTGTTTTTT.